These 22 T cell receptor beta chains originate from one sample sequenced in a study of blood T cell repertoires in COVID-19. Produced via immunoSEQ multiplex PCR; TCRdb's table is partial and in-frame only. The sample holds 95,000 to 150,000 clones, 80% to 90% seen once. Material for sequencing was peripheral blood. The source is a woman between 45 and 65 years old with active or convalescent COVID-19.

CDR3 sequence reads: CASSYEGGPTDTQYF. The CDR3 nucleotides are TGTGCCAGCAGTTACGAGGGAGGGCCAACAGATACGCAGTATTTT. The gene calls are TRBV6-2 or TRBV6-3 and TRBJ2-3; 7 nucleotides line up with TRBD2. The CDR3 runs 15 residues. Trimming at V came to 2 bases and at J to 3 bases, leaving 5 bases not matched to a gene. Germline V gives CDR1 MNHEY, CDR2 SVGEGT.

The chain recombines TRBV3-1 (or the pseudogene TRBV3-2) with TRBJ1-5; a possible D gene is TRBD1 (5 bases). This CDR3 contains 14 residues. Trimming cost V 4 bases and J 5 bases, with 12 bases left between them. Germline V lookup: CDR1 LGHDT, CDR2 YNNKEL (reference sequence). CDR3 in DNA: TGTGCCAGCAGCCCTGCTGGCAGGGATCAGCCCCAGCATTTT. Translating it yields CASSPAGRDQPQHF.

This clone has just a few counts. This chain links TRBV5-5 with TRBJ1-4; 9 nucleotides line up with TRBD1. J gave up 11 bases and V 5 bases, and 16 bases lay outside the gene matches. The CDR3 extends over 16 amino acids. CDR1 is SGHKS, CDR2 YYEKEE, per germline (reference sequence). CDR3 in amino acids: CASRHNPSPGQGKLFF. The CDR3 coding sequence is TGTGCCAGCAGGCACAATCCTTCCCCGGGACAGGGTAAACTGTTTTTT.

This rearrangement joins TRBV18 to TRBJ1-4, with D unclear. CDR3 length: 12 amino acids. Germline values: CDR1 KGHSH, CDR2 LQKENI. V was trimmed by 6 bases and J by 8 bases, leaving 10 bases between them. The CDR3 region is CASSRGNEKLFF. The CDR3 nucleotides are TGTGCCAGCTCGCGAGGGAACGAAAAACTGTTTTTT.

This chain joins TRBV11-3 and TRBJ2-3; D unresolved. Trimming left V 1 base short and J 0 bases short, with 5 bases between. Germline loops: CDR1 SGHNT, CDR2 YENEEA. The CDR3 consists of 14 residues. The CDR3, as DNA: TGTGCCAGCAGCTTAGGGCAAAGCACAGATACGCAGTATTTT. Protein sequence: CASSLGQSTDTQYF.

The chain joins TRBV18 to TRBJ1-1; D is perhaps TRBD1 (5 bases). Trimming took off 0 bases at V and 0 bases at J, with 5 bases between the two ends. Germline CDR1 is KGHSH and CDR2 is LQKENI. This CDR3 has 14 residues. The CDR3 bases are TGTGCCAGCTCACCACCGACAGTGAACACTGAAGCTTTCTTT. Its translation is CASSPPTVNTEAFF.

Only one count was recorded for this clone. The chain recombines TRBV27 with TRBJ1-3, with D perhaps matching TRBD1 (5 bases). The CDR3 totals 14 residues. The V gene lost 5 bases and the J gene lost 5 bases, with 13 bases spanning the gap. Germline V gene sequence: CDR1 MNHEY, CDR2 SMNVEV (reference sequence). Written as DNA, the CDR3 is TGTGCCAGCAGTAATACAGGTGGGAGAAACACCATATATTTT. Translated, it gives CASSNTGGRNTIYF.

The chain employs TRBV7-9 and TRBJ2-1; TRBD2 agrees at 7 bases. Germline CDR1 and CDR2: SEHNR and FQNEAQ (reference sequence). The CDR3 spans 15 residues. Trimming at V came to 5 bases and at J to 6 bases, leaving 10 bases not matched to a gene. The CDR3 nucleotides are TGTGCCAGCAGCCCAGACGGGACTAAACTCAATGAGCAGTTCTTC. Protein sequence: CASSPDGTKLNEQFF.

This chain links TRBV30 with TRBJ1-1, with 7 nucleotides matching TRBD1. After removal of 3 bases from V and 4 bases from J, the junction contained 5 bases not matched to a gene. The CDR3 runs to 13 residues. Germline CDR1 GTSNPN, CDR2 SVGIG (reference sequence). Here the CDR3 reads CAWRDRSGTEAFF. CDR3 DNA: TGTGCCTGGAGGGACAGGTCGGGCACTGAAGCTTTCTTT.

The chain is built from TRBV24-1 and TRBJ2-3; TRBD1 aligns across 9 bases. With V trimmed by 2 bases and J by 4 bases, 6 bases remained unmatched. There are 16 residues in the CDR3. Germline V gives CDR1 KGHDR, CDR2 SFDVKD. CDR3 DNA: TGTGCCACCAGTGATTGGGACAGGGAAGGGGCAGATACGCAGTATTTT. Its protein is CATSDWDREGADTQYF.

CDR3 bases: TGTGCCAGCTCACCAACTAGCGGGAGGGCCGGTTTCGACGAGCAGTACTTC. Translation: CASSPTSGRAGFDEQYF. V usage is TRBV18 and J usage is TRBJ2-7; 13 nucleotides agree with TRBD2. After removal of 2 bases from V and 5 bases from J, the junction contained 9 bases not matched to a gene. Germline V gene sequence: CDR1 KGHSH, CDR2 LQKENI. The length of the CDR3 is 17 residues.

The chain uses TRBV15 and TRBJ1-2; D is ambiguous. The CDR3 runs to 14 residues. The germline gives CDR1 LNHNV, CDR2 YYDKDF (reference sequence). V lost 0 bases and J 3 bases, leaving 8 bases between the germline ends. The CDR3 nucleotides are TGTGCCACCAGCAGAGATTTCGGTGACTATGGCTACACCTTC. Encoded protein: CATSRDFGDYGYTF.

V gene TRBV7-8 combines with J gene TRBJ1-2, with D possibly being TRBD1 (5 bases). The V end lost 1 base, the J end lost 0 bases, and 9 bases lay between the germline ends. The CDR3 is 15 residues long. Germline V gene lookup returns CDR1 SGHVS and CDR2 FQNEAQ. Here the CDR3 reads CASSLVDRTNYGYTF. CDR3 nucleotide sequence: TGTGCCAGCAGCTTAGTCGACAGAACTAACTATGGCTACACCTTC.

The CDR3 is CASSYSGIVYEQYF. CDR3 in DNA: TGTGCCAGCAGCTACAGCGGGATCGTCTACGAGCAGTACTTC. The J gene is TRBJ2-7, the V gene TRBV27, with TRBD2 matching over 7 bases. Germline V lookup: CDR1 MNHEY, CDR2 SMNVEV (reference sequence). Trimming at V came to 6 bases and at J to 3 bases, leaving 8 bases not matched to a gene. The CDR3 has 14 amino acids.

The rearrangement uses TRBV28 and TRBJ2-7; the D gene is possibly TRBD1 (5 bases). The length of the CDR3 is 18 residues. Trimming shortened V by 8 bases and J by 5 bases, and 31 bases separated the two germline ends. The germline V gene encodes CDR1 MDHEN and CDR2 SYDVKM. In DNA form, the CDR3 reads TGTGCCAGCGGTATAGGGCTGGGTTTGGGAAGCACAGGCCACGAGCAGTACTTC. It specifies CASGIGLGLGSTGHEQYF.

The chain recombines TRBV5-8 with TRBJ2-7; D is ambiguous. Germline V gives CDR1 SGHTS, CDR2 YDEGEE. There are 14 residues in the CDR3. The ends were cut back, 2 bases at V and 3 bases at J, with 12 bases in the middle. The CDR3 DNA sequence: TGTGCCAGCAGCTTCTTATCTAACCACTACGAGCAGTACTTC. Residues: CASSFLSNHYEQYF.

The gene calls are TRBV27 and TRBJ2-7; TRBD1 matches at 8 bases. The CDR3 totals 17 residues. Germline assignment: CDR1 MNHEY and CDR2 SMNVEV (reference sequence). The J segment lost 2 bases and the V segment lost 10 bases, leaving 19 bases of the junction unmatched. CDR3 nucleotides: TGTGCCAACCTGATGGACAGGGCGGACACATACGCCTACGAGCAGTACTTC. It specifies CANLMDRADTYAYEQYF.

The gene calls are TRBV7-3 and TRBJ1-3; no reliable D call. This CDR3 contains 15 residues. Germline assignment: CDR1 SGHTA and CDR2 FQGTGA. With 5 bases removed from V and 0 bases from J, the gap between germline ends came to 11 bases. CDR3 sequence reads: CASSPDTLSGNTIYF. The DNA of the CDR3 is TGTGCCAGCAGCCCCGACACCCTCTCTGGAAACACCATATATTTT.

The V call is TRBV19, the J call TRBJ2-3; weak D call: TRBD2 (5 bases). Germline-derived CDR1 and CDR2 are LNHDA and SQIVND (reference sequence). The CDR3 runs 15 residues. Trimming took off 3 bases at V and 0 bases at J, with 10 bases between the two ends. The CDR3 loop reads CASSISRTSTDTQYF. The CDR3 DNA is TGTGCCAGTAGTATTTCCCGGACTAGCACAGATACGCAGTATTTT.

This rearrangement joins TRBV30 to TRBJ1-2; D ambiguous. CDR1 GTSNPN and CDR2 SVGIG come from the germline V gene (reference sequence). With 0 bases removed from V and 2 bases from J, the gap between germline ends came to 4 bases. This CDR3 is built from 12 residues. The DNA for the CDR3 is TGTGCCTGGAGTGTCCGGAACTATGGCTACACCTTC. This translates into CAWSVRNYGYTF.

This chain connects TRBV9 to TRBJ1-1; D gene unclear. The V end lost 3 bases, the J end lost 2 bases, and 8 bases lay between the germline ends. The germline CDR1 and CDR2 sequences are SGDLS and YYNGEE. The CDR3 is 13 amino acids. The CDR3 loop is CASSAGVNTEAFF. The CDR3, as DNA: TGTGCCAGCAGCGCCGGGGTTAACACTGAAGCTTTCTTT.

The V and J genes are TRBV4-3 and TRBJ1-5; 7 bases map to TRBD1. V trimming: 3 bases; J trimming: 4 bases; junction bases outside the gene matches: 9. The germline CDR1 and CDR2 sequences are LGHNA and YSLEER. The CDR3 length is 16 residues. The CDR3 DNA is TGCGCCAGCAGCCAGGACTTGACAGGGAGGAATCAGCCCCAGCATTTT. Translating gives CASSQDLTGRNQPQHF.